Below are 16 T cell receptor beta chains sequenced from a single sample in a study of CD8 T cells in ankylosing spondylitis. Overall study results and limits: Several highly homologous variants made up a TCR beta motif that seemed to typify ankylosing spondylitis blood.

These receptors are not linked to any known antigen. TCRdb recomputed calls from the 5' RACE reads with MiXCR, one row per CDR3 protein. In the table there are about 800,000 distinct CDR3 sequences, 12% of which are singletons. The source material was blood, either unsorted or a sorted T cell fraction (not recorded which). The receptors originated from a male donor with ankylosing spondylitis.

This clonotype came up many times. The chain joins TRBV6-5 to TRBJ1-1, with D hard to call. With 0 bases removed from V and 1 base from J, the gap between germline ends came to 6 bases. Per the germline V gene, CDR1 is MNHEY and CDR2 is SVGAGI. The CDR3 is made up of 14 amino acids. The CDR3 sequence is CASSYSNRNTEAFF. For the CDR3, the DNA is TGTGCCAGCAGTTACTCGAACCGGAACACTGAAGCTTTCTTT.

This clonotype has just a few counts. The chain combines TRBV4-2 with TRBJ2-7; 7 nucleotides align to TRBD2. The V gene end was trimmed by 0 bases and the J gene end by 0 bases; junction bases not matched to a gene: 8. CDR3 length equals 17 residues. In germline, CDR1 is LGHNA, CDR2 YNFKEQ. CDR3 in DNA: TGTGCCAGCAGCCAAGATCAGTCACTAGCGACCTCCTACGAGCAGTACTTC. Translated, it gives CASSQDQSLATSYEQYF.

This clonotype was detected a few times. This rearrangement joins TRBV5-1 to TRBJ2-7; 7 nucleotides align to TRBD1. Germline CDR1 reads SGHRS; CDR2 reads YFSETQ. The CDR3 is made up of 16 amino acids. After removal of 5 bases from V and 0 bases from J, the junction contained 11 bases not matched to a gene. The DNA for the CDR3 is TGCGCCAGCAGTTTGACAGGGATCCCAAGCTCCTACGAGCAGTACTTC. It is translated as CASSLTGIPSSYEQYF.

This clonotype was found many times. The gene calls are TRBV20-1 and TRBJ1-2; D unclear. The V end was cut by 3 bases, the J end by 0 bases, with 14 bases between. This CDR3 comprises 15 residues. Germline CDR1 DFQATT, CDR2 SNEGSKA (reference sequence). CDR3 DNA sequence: TGCAGTGCTAGTTCGCCGGGCCGGCCTAACTATGGCTACACCTTC. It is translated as CSASSPGRPNYGYTF.

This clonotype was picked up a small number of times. CDR3 sequence reads: CSARAAGPTDTQYF. CDR3 nucleotides: TGCAGTGCTCGCGCCGCGGGCCCCACAGATACGCAGTATTTT. The rearrangement uses TRBV20-1 and TRBJ2-3, with D possibly TRBD2 on 5 matching bases. The germline CDR1 and CDR2 sequences are DFQATT and SNEGSKA (reference sequence). V was shortened by 5 bases and J by 2 bases, with 14 bases between the two germline ends. CDR3 length: 14 amino acids.

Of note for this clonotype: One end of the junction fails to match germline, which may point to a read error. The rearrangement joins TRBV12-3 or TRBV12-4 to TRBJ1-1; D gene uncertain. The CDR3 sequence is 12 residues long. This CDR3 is CASSLANTDAFF. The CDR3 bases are TGTGCCAGCAGTTTGGCAAACACTGACGCTTTCTTT.

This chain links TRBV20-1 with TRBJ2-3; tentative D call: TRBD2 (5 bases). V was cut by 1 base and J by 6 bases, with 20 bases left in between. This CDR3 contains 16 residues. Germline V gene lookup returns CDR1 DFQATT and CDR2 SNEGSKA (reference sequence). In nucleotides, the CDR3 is TGCAGTGCTAGAGTTCGCCGGGCGGGTAGTTGGGATACGCAGTATTTT. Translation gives CSARVRRAGSWDTQYF.

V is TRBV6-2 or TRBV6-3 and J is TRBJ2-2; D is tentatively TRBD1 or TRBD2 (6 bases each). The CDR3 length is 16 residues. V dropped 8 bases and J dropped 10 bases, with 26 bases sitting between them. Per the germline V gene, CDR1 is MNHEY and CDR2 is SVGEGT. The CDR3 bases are TGTGCCAGCCTCCCACGGGGGCGACGGGTTGCGGAGGAGCTGTTTTTT. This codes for CASLPRGRRVAEELFF.

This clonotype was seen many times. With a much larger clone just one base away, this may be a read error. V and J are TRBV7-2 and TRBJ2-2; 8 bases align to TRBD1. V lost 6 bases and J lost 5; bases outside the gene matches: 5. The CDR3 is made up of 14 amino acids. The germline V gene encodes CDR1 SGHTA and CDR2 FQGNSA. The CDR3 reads CASSRTGTTGELFF. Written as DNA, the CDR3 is TGTGCCAGCAGTAGGACAGGGACGACCGGGGAGCTGTTTTTT.

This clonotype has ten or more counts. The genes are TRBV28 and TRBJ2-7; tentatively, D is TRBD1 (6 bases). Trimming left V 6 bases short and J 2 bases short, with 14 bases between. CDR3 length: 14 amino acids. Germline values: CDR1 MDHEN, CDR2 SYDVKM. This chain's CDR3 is CASRIRRTAYEQYF. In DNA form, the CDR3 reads TGTGCCAGCAGGATTAGGAGGACAGCCTACGAGCAGTACTTC. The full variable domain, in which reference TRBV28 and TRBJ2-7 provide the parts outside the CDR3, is DVKVTQSSRYLVKRTGEKVFLECVQDMDHENMFWYRQDPGLGLRLIYFSYDVKMKEKGDIPEGYSVSREKKERFSLILESASTNQTSMYLCASRIRRTAYEQYFGPGTRLTVT.

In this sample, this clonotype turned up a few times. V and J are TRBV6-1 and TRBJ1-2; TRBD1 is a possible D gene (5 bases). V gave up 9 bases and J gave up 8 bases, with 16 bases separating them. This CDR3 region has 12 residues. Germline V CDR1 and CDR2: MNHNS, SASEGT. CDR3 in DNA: TGTGCCAGTCGGGACCTACTCGGAGGCTACACCTTC. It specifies CASRDLLGGYTF.

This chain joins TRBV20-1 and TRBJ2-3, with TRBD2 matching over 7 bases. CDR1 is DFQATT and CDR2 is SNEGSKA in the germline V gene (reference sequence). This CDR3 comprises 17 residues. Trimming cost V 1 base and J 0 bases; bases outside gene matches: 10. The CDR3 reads CSARVPTSFRSTDTQYF. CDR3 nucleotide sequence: TGCAGTGCTAGAGTTCCGACTAGCTTTAGGAGCACAGATACGCAGTATTTT.

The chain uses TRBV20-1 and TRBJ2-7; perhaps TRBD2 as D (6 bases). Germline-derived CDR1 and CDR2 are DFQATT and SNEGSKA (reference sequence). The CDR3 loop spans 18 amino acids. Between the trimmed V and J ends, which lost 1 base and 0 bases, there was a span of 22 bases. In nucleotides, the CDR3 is TGCAGTGCTAGAGTTTTCGGGATCGAGCGGGTATACTCCTACGAGCAGTACTTC. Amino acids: CSARVFGIERVYSYEQYF.

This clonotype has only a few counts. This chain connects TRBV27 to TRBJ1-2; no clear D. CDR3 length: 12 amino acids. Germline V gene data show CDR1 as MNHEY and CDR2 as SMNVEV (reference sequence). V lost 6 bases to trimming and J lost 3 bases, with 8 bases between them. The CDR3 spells CASRERDYGYTF. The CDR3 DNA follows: TGTGCCAGCAGGGAGAGGGACTATGGCTACACCTTC.

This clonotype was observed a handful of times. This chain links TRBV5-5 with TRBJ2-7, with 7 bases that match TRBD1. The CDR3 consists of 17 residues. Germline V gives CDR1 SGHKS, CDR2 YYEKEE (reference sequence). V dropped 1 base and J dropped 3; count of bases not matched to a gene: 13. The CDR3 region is CASSLSGYRGASYEQYF. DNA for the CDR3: TGTGCCAGCAGCTTGAGTGGTTACAGGGGCGCAAGCTACGAGCAGTACTTC.

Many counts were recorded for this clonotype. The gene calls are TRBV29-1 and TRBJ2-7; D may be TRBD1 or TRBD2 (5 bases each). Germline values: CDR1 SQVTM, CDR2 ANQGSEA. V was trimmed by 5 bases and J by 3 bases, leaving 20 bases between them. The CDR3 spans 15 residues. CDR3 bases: TGCAGCGTTCAGACGAGGGGTTTGGGCAACTACGAGCAGTACTTC. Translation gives CSVQTRGLGNYEQYF.